Listed below are T cell receptor beta chains from one sample, sequenced in a study of T cells in Graves' hyperthyroidism and ophthalmopathy. TCRdb ran MiXCR on the multiplex PCR reads and lists one entry per CDR3 protein. The table has fewer than 400,000 distinct CDR3 sequences, 16% seen once. The specimen was blood. These receptors came from a man aged 25-45 years with Graves' hyperthyroidism. The CDR3 runs from the conserved cysteine through the conserved F or W. D genes are given only for firm matches. Clone sizes are given selectively: once, few, many, or a class where the clone is expanded.

>TRBJ2-7|TRBV20-1|-|TRBD1
TGCAGTGCTTATGGACAGGCGAACCTCTACGAGCAGTACTTC
CSAYGQANLYEQYF
>TRBJ1-1|TRBV9|few|-
TGTGCCAGCAGCGTAGCGGGGGGTACAGGGAACGACGAAGCTTTCTTT
CASSVAGGTGNDEAFF
>TRBJ2-7|TRBV7-9|many|-
TGTGCCAGCAGCCCCCCGCCGGGAGCAGGGTGGGAGCAGTACTTC
CASSPPPGAGWEQYF
>TRBJ1-2|TRBV6-4|few|-
TGTGCCAGCAGTGGAGACAGGCAAGGCTACACCTTC
CASSGDRQGYTF
>TRBJ2-5|TRBV27|many|-
TGTGCCAGCGGGAGCGAATTTGGGGAGACCCAGTACTTC
CASGSEFGETQYF
>TRBJ1-1|TRBV9|few|-
TGTGCCAGCAAAAAATCAGGGGTGGGCACTGAAGCTTTCTTT
CASKKSGVGTEAFF
>TRBJ1-1|TRBV13|many|-
TGTGCCAGCAGCTTAGAGGCAGTGGCCACTGAAGCTTTCTTT
CASSLEAVATEAFF
>TRBJ2-5|TRBV20-1|-|-
TGCAGTGCTATAAGGGAGATCCAAGAGACCCAGTACTTC
CSAIREIQETQYF
>TRBJ2-1|TRBV3-1|-|TRBD1
TGTGCCAGCAGCCAAGATTTTCGGGGACAGTTTTACAATGAGCAGTTCTTC
CASSQDFRGQFYNEQFF
>TRBJ2-6|TRBV18|few|-
TGTGCCAGCTCCTGGGACTCTGGGGCCAACGTCCTGACTTTC
CASSWDSGANVLTF
>TRBJ2-5|TRBV4-2|-|-
TGTGCCAGCAGCCAGGCTCTAGACCAAGAGACCCAGTACTTC
CASSQALDQETQYF
>TRBJ2-1|TRBV2|many|-
TGTGCCAGCAGTGACGGGGGGCGAGGGGATGAGCAGTTCTTC
CASSDGGRGDEQFF
>TRBJ2-1|TRBV6-1|few|TRBD2
TGTGCCAGCAGGGGGACTAGCGGAGTCCGCAAAGGGTACAATGAGCAGTTCTTC
CASRGTSGVRKGYNEQFF
>TRBJ2-7|TRBV7-9|few|TRBD1
TGTGCCAGCAGCCAGGACAGGGACCTCGCCTACGAGCAGTACTTC
CASSQDRDLAYEQYF
>TRBJ2-3|TRBV12-3/TRBV12-4|few|-
TGTGCCAGCAGTCCAGACAACACAGATACGCAGTATTTT
CASSPDNTDTQYF
>TRBJ2-3|TRBV20-1|many|TRBD2
TGCAGTGCTCAACGGGGAGCGGGAGGCACAGATACGCAGTATTTT
CSAQRGAGGTDTQYF
>TRBJ2-1|TRBV10-3|many|-
TGTGCCATCAGTGAATCGCGGGATGAGCAGTTCTTC
CAISESRDEQFF
>TRBJ2-7|TRBV12-3/TRBV12-4|many|TRBD2
TGTGCCAGCAGTTTAGCCCCGACTAGCCCTAGCTACGAGCAGTACTTC
CASSLAPTSPSYEQYF
>TRBJ1-1|TRBV19|many|-
TGTGCCAGTAGTATCGGTACAGAGAACACTGAAGCTTTCTTT
CASSIGTENTEAFF
>TRBJ2-3|TRBV12-3/TRBV12-4|few|TRBD1
TGTGCCAGCAGTTACTTTTCGCAGGGGGCTGATACGCAGTATTTT
CASSYFSQGADTQYF
>TRBJ1-1|TRBV18|many|-
TGTGCCAGCTCACCATGGAACAGTGAGGGTGAAGCTTTCTTT
CASSPWNSEGEAFF
>TRBJ2-1|TRBV6-9|-|TRBD2
TGTGCCAGCAGTTACGGCGCGGGAGATGAGCAGTTCTTC
CASSYGAGDEQFF
>TRBJ2-7|TRBV5-6|few|-
TGTGCCAGCAGACCTAGGGCCCTTTCGGGTTACGAGCAGTACTTC
CASRPRALSGYEQYF
>TRBJ2-7|TRBV5-5|-|-
TGTGCCAGCATGGGGTCGATAATTTCCTACGAGCAGTACTTC
CASMGSIISYEQYF
>TRBJ2-5|TRBV15|-|TRBD1
TGTGCCACCAGCAGAGATGGCAGGGGGCGGCTACCGGAGGGAGAGACCCAGTACTTC
CATSRDGRGRLPEGETQYF
>TRBJ2-3|TRBV24-1|few|-
TGTGCCACCAGTGGCGGGACAGATCATAGCACAGATACGCAGTATTTT
CATSGGTDHSTDTQYF
>TRBJ1-4|TRBV28|many|TRBD1
TGTGCCAGCAGGACCCCAGGGGGCAAGGAACTGTTTTTT
CASRTPGGKELFF
>TRBJ2-1|TRBV7-3|many|-
TGTGCCAGCAGCGCCTATCAGGGAGATTCTCAGGTCTTC
CASSAYQGDSQVF
>TRBJ2-2|TRBV19|-|TRBD1
TGTGCCAGTAGTATTGTTACAGGGGACACCGGGGAGCTGTTTTTT
CASSIVTGDTGELFF